Listed below are T cell receptor beta chains from one sample, sequenced in a study of cytomegalovirus exposure and HLA in healthy donors. The table came from immunoSEQ multiplex PCR; TCRdb's copy has only in-frame clones and leaves some out. The table has fewer than 60,000 clones, approximately 95% seen once. Source material: PBMCs. Receptors originate from a woman between 18 and 29 years old in good health and CMV-seropositive. Both conserved end residues are part of each CDR3. The D gene is left open where the match is weak. Clone size, where shown, is once, few, many, or a class for clones that have expanded.

d_call j_call clone_size v_call cdr3_aa cdr3_nt
NA TRBJ2-7 NA TRBV7-3 CASSQDNTYEQYF TGTGCCAGCAGCCAAGACAATACCTACGAGCAGTACTTC
TRBD2 TRBJ2-2 few TRBV6-1 CASRGTRLTGELFF TGTGCCAGCAGGGGGACTAGACTCACCGGGGAGCTGTTTTTT
NA TRBJ1-1 NA TRBV6-6 CASRSYERENTEAFF TGTGCCAGCAGGTCCTATGAGCGGGAGAACACTGAAGCTTTCTTT
NA TRBJ2-3 NA TRBV9 CASSVRGALDTQYF TGTGCCAGCAGCGTACGGGGAGCCCTTGATACGCAGTATTTT
TRBD2 TRBJ2-7 NA TRBV28 CASSPRLAGATYEQYF TGTGCCAGCAGTCCCCGACTAGCGGGAGCCACCTACGAGCAGTACTTC
NA TRBJ2-2 NA TRBV7-2 CASSPAASGELFF TGTGCCAGCAGCCCTGCGGCCTCCGGGGAGCTGTTTTTT
NA TRBJ2-5 NA TRBV18 CASSPSEETQYF TGTGCCAGCTCACCCTCCGAAGAGACCCAGTACTTC
TRBD2 TRBJ2-3 NA TRBV30 CAWRPGLAGITQYF TGTGCCTGGAGGCCGGGACTAGCGGGAATTACGCAGTATTTT
TRBD2 TRBJ2-1 NA TRBV6-1 CASSEFQAGGWDEQFF TGTGCCAGCAGTGAATTTCAAGCGGGAGGGTGGGATGAGCAGTTCTTC
NA TRBJ2-5 NA TRBV9 CASSPGAGQPSEETQYF TGTGCCAGCAGCCCAGGGGCGGGACAGCCGAGCGAAGAGACCCAGTACTTC
NA TRBJ1-1 once TRBV6-6 CASSYPTRGVGAEAFF TGTGCCAGCAGTTACCCCACGCGGGGGGTGGGGGCTGAAGCTTTCTTT